The 29 T cell receptor beta chains presented below share a single source sample, sequenced in a study of cytomegalovirus exposure and HLA in healthy donors. The PCR had 60 Vbeta and 13 Jbeta primers. Repertoires were generated with immunoSEQ multiplex PCR, while TCRdb's copy carries only in-frame clones and drops some. Of some 180,000 clones detected, roughly 68% appear once; the ten largest clones hold about 1.7%. The sequencing sample was made of PBMCs. The receptor set was obtained from a woman aged 25-40 years in good health and CMV-seronegative.

This clone has only a few counts. This chain joins TRBV5-5 and TRBJ2-7; D call uncertain. The ends were cut back, 1 base at V and 0 bases at J, with 5 bases in the middle. From germline, CDR1 is SGHKS and CDR2 YYEKEE (reference sequence). This CDR3 is 13 amino acids long. In DNA, the CDR3 is TGTGCCAGCAGCTTGTATAGCTCCTACGAGCAGTACTTC. This translates into CASSLYSSYEQYF.

In this sample, this clone turned up once. The chain has TRBV6-7 and TRBJ2-2; D is possibly TRBD2 (7 bases). TRBV6-7 is an ORF, and what it does is uncertain. This CDR3 has 16 amino acids. The germline V and J ends were trimmed by 4 bases and 7 bases, with 19 bases remaining between them. For the CDR3, the DNA is TGTGCCAGCAGTTTTTACATAGGGGGGGCAGGCGGGGAGCTGTTTTTT. It yields the protein CASSFYIGGAGGELFF.

The V call is TRBV1, the J call TRBJ2-1; the tabulated D call, TRBD2, remains unverified against the DNA. TRBV1 counts as a pseudogene. The CDR3 has 15 amino acids. The CDR3 DNA sequence: TGCACCAGCAGGACGGGGGACCGTTCCTACAATGAGCAGTTCTTC. Residues: CTSRTGDRSYNEQFF.

The chain joins TRBV4-1 to TRBJ2-5, with a possible D match to TRBD2 (5 bases). V was pared by 6 bases and J by 7 bases, with 21 bases between. CDR3 length: 15 amino acids. Germline lookup yields CDR1 MGHRA and CDR2 YSYEKL. CDR3 residues: CASSPDAGPRRTQYF. The CDR3 DNA reads TGCGCCAGCAGTCCCGATGCGGGCCCTCGCCGGACCCAGTACTTC.

This clone occurred once. The DNA for the CDR3 is TGCGCCACCAAGACAGGGGTAGCCTCCAACTACGAGCAGTACTTC. Its protein product is CATKTGVASNYEQYF. The chain is built from TRBV5-1 and TRBJ2-7, with 8 bases lining up with TRBD1. The V gene end was trimmed by 9 bases and the J gene end by 3 bases; junction bases not matched to a gene: 14. Germline CDR1 and CDR2: SGHRS and YFSETQ. This CDR3 is 15 amino acids long.

This clone was detected only a few times. The chain couples TRBV6-1 to TRBJ1-2, with D possibly being TRBD1 (5 bases). There are 16 residues in the CDR3. Trimming cost V 3 bases and J 1 base, with 15 bases left between them. From germline, CDR1 is MNHNS and CDR2 SASEGT. CDR3 bases: TGTGCCAGCAGTGATGTTAAGGGGATAGTTAACTATGGCTACACCTTC. Translating gives CASSDVKGIVNYGYTF.

The chain recombines TRBV2 with TRBJ2-3; possibly TRBD2 for D (7 bases). Trimming left V 6 bases short and J 10 bases short, with 14 bases between. Per germline, CDR1 SNHLY and CDR2 FYNNEI. The CDR3 runs 12 residues. The CDR3 DNA follows: TGTGCCAGCAGAACTACGGGGGGCCCGCAGTATTTT. Its protein is CASRTTGGPQYF.

The J gene is TRBJ1-2, the V gene TRBV21-1; TRBD1 was called by the table and not checked on the DNA. TRBV21-1 is noted as a pseudogene. The CDR3 runs to 14 residues. CDR3 DNA: TGTGCCAGCCCGATCGACAGGGTGTTGGATGGCTACACCTTC. Amino acids: CASPIDRVLDGYTF.

The V and J genes are TRBV30 and TRBJ2-5, with unresolved D. The tail of the sequence fits TRBJ2-7 better, so the J call may be wrong. The CDR3 is made up of 13 amino acids. The germline V gene has CDR1 GTSNPN and CDR2 SVGIG (reference sequence). For the CDR3, the DNA is TGTGCCTGGAGTGGCGGAGAATCCTACGAGCAGTACTTC. Residues: CAWSGGESYEQYF.

This clone has more than one count but fewer than ten. Here the CDR3 reads CASSLGAHRGSTEAFF. CDR3 coding DNA: TGCGCCAGCAGCTTGGGGGCCCATAGGGGGAGCACTGAAGCTTTCTTT. The V gene is TRBV5-1, the J gene TRBJ1-1; the D gene is possibly TRBD1 (6 bases). The germline V and J ends were trimmed by 0 bases and 4 bases, with 16 bases remaining between them. The CDR3 is 16 residues long. The germline gives CDR1 SGHRS, CDR2 YFSETQ.

The chain links TRBV6-6 to TRBJ1-5; 7 nucleotides agree with TRBD1. Germline loops: CDR1 MNHNY, CDR2 SVGAGI (reference sequence). After removal of 7 bases from V and 7 bases from J, the junction contained 7 bases not matched to a gene. The CDR3 length is 13 residues. The CDR3 DNA sequence: TGTGCCAGCACTGACAGGGAAAGCCAGCCCCAGCATTTT. This encodes CASTDRESQPQHF.

The V call is TRBV30, the J call TRBJ1-6, with D hard to call. V shed 4 bases and J shed 8 bases, with 15 bases lying between them. The length of the CDR3 is 14 residues. Germline V gene lookup returns CDR1 GTSNPN and CDR2 SVGIG (reference sequence). CDR3 loop: CAWMKKREHSPLHF. The CDR3 nucleotides read TGTGCCTGGATGAAGAAGAGGGAACATTCACCCCTCCACTTT.

Concerning this clone itself: Different DNA sequences within this sample yield the same CDR3. The rearrangement uses TRBV6-1 and TRBJ1-3; D is unclear. V lost 3 bases to trimming and J lost 0 bases, with 6 bases between them. The CDR3 covers 14 residues. Germline CDR1 is MNHNS and CDR2 is SASEGT. The CDR3 DNA reads as TGTGCCAGCAGTGACGGTGCCTCTGGAAACACCATATATTTT. This gives the protein CASSDGASGNTIYF.

The rearrangement links TRBV7-8 to TRBJ1-1; TRBD1 agrees at 8 bases. V shed 5 bases and J 1 base; nucleotides not matched to a gene: 6. Germline loops: CDR1 SGHVS, CDR2 FQNEAQ. The CDR3 loop spans 15 amino acids. Written as DNA, the CDR3 is TGTGCCAGCAGCATCCAGACAGGGGCGAACACTGAAGCTTTCTTT. Its protein is CASSIQTGANTEAFF.

This chain joins TRBV2 and TRBJ1-2; D may be TRBD1 (5 bases). Germline CDR1 is SNHLY and CDR2 is FYNNEI. V lost 4 bases and J 5 bases, leaving 11 bases between the germline ends. CDR3 length: 13 amino acids. CDR3 in amino acids: CASSVDNGYGYTF. The CDR3, as DNA: TGTGCCAGCAGTGTGGACAATGGATATGGCTACACCTTC.

A few counts support this clone. In the same sample, other DNA sequences code for this CDR3. The V gene is TRBV30, the J gene TRBJ1-2, with unresolved D. Trimming stripped 0 bases from V and 4 bases from J, with 6 bases between. Germline assignment: CDR1 GTSNPN and CDR2 SVGIG (reference sequence). This CDR3 contains 12 residues. The CDR3 sequence: CAWSVGAYGYTF. In DNA form, the CDR3 reads TGTGCCTGGAGTGTTGGAGCCTATGGCTACACCTTC.

The gene calls are TRBV7-2 and TRBJ1-1, with 11 bases identical to TRBD1. The CDR3 is 16 amino acids. The germline V gene has CDR1 SGHTA and CDR2 FQGNSA. With V trimmed by 1 base and J by 7 bases, 8 bases remained unmatched. CDR3 residues: CASSLDGTGGGGEAFF. Written as DNA, the CDR3 is TGTGCCAGCAGCTTAGATGGGACAGGGGGTGGGGGTGAAGCTTTCTTT.

The genes are TRBV9 and TRBJ2-1; 7 bases are shared with TRBD1. J was trimmed by 10 bases and V by 0 bases; bases with no gene match: 10. CDR1 SGDLS and CDR2 YYNGEE come from the germline V gene. This CDR3 has 15 residues. The CDR3 loop reads CASSVDGLWTGEQFF. The CDR3 DNA is TGTGCCAGCAGCGTAGACGGTCTCTGGACAGGAGAGCAGTTCTTC. Supplemented by reference TRBV9 and TRBJ2-1, the full variable domain reads DSGVTQTPKHLITATGQRVTLRCSPRSGDLSVYWYQQSLDQGLQFLIQYYNGEERAKGNILERFSAQQFPDLHSELNLSSLELGDSALYFCASSVDGLWTGEQFFGPGTRLTVL.

The CDR3 reads CSAGLVGEQYF. The CDR3 coding sequence is TGCAGTGCTGGACTAGTGGGCGAGCAGTACTTC. V is TRBV20-1 and J is TRBJ2-7, with 7 bases that match TRBD2. Trimming removed 5 bases from V and 6 bases from J; junction bases left unmatched: 4. Germline values: CDR1 DFQATT, CDR2 SNEGSKA (reference sequence). The CDR3 totals 11 residues.

The rearrangement links TRBV6-1 to TRBJ2-1; TRBD1 is a possible D gene (5 bases). Germline V gene sequence: CDR1 MNHNS, CDR2 SASEGT. This CDR3 is 14 amino acids long. The V end was cut by 6 bases, the J end by 5 bases, with 14 bases between. In DNA form, the CDR3 reads TGTGCCAGCAGCGCAGGGAATCTGGACAATGAGCAGTTCTTC. It translates to CASSAGNLDNEQFF.

The chain has TRBV10-1 and TRBJ2-7; TRBD1 matches 8 bases. Germline assignment: CDR1 WNHNN and CDR2 SYGVQD (reference sequence). With V trimmed by 4 bases and J by 2 bases, 28 bases remained unmatched. The CDR3 sequence is 22 residues long. CDR3 amino acids: CASSVPGGSAPPLGQGTYEQYF. The CDR3 nucleotides read TGCGCCAGCAGTGTCCCAGGGGGGTCCGCTCCTCCGCTCGGACAGGGCACCTACGAGCAGTACTTC.

The chain uses TRBV7-9 and TRBJ2-1, with TRBD2 matching over 10 bases. J was trimmed by 8 bases and V by 2 bases; bases with no gene match: 9. There are 16 residues in the CDR3. In germline, CDR1 is SEHNR, CDR2 FQNEAQ (reference sequence). The chain's CDR3 is CASSLQVGLAIDEQFF. The CDR3 nucleotides read TGTGCCAGCAGCTTACAGGTGGGACTAGCGATCGATGAGCAGTTCTTC.

The chain uses TRBV2 and TRBJ1-5; D possibly corresponds to TRBD1 (5 bases). V was clipped by 3 bases and J by 7 bases, with 16 bases between them. This CDR3 has 15 residues. Germline V gene sequence: CDR1 SNHLY, CDR2 FYNNEI. CDR3 amino acids: CASSDVSGGIQPQHF. DNA for the CDR3: TGTGCCAGCAGTGACGTATCGGGGGGTATCCAGCCCCAGCATTTT. Combining the CDR3 with reference TRBV2 and TRBJ1-5 gives the whole variable domain EPEVTQTPSHQVTQMGQEVILRCVPISNHLYFYWYRQILGQKVEFLVSFYNNEISEKSEIFDDQFSVERPDGSNFTLKIRSTKLEDSAMYFCASSDVSGGIQPQHFGDGTRLSIL.

This clone was detected once. The chain carries TRBV7-9 and TRBJ2-3, with 11 bases lining up with TRBD1. Losses at the gene ends were 5 bases for V and 6 bases for J; bases not matched to a gene: 7. The CDR3 is 15 amino acids. Per the germline V gene, CDR1 is SEHNR and CDR2 is FQNEAQ (reference sequence). The DNA of the CDR3 is TGTGCCAGCAGCGTCCGGGACAGGGGGATGGATACGCAGTATTTT. Translating gives CASSVRDRGMDTQYF.

This chain connects TRBV6-6 to TRBJ1-3; 8 nucleotides match TRBD1. The CDR3 length is 15 residues. The trim removed 8 bases at V and 0 bases at J, leaving 6 bases unmatched. Germline values: CDR1 MNHNY, CDR2 SVGAGI (reference sequence). The CDR3 coding sequence is TGTGCCAGCCTCGGGACAGGCTCCTCTGGAAACACCATATATTTT. Its protein is CASLGTGSSGNTIYF.

The chain combines TRBV2 with TRBJ2-7; D is uncertain. V lost 6 bases, J lost 2 bases, and 5 bases lay in between. In germline, CDR1 is SNHLY, CDR2 FYNNEI. The CDR3 is made up of 11 amino acids. For the CDR3, the DNA is TGTGCCAGCAGATACACCTACGAGCAGTACTTC. This sequence encodes CASRYTYEQYF.

This chain connects TRBV4-1 to TRBJ2-2; D might be TRBD2 (5 bases). Trimming pared 4 bases from V and 9 bases from J, leaving 12 bases between. Germline loops: CDR1 MGHRA, CDR2 YSYEKL. This CDR3 is built from 13 residues. The CDR3 loop reads CASSPWGARELFF. The DNA of the CDR3 is TGCGCCAGCAGCCCATGGGGAGCCAGGGAGCTGTTTTTT.

V usage is TRBV7-5 and J usage is TRBJ2-5; the table's D call of TRBD2 was not tested on the DNA. TRBV7-5 is a pseudogene segment. This CDR3 spans 17 amino acids. CDR3 coding DNA: TGTGTCAGAAGCTTAGTTTCGACTAGCGGGGGCTGGGAGACCCAGTACTTC. This codes for CVRSLVSTSGGWETQYF.

CDR3 coding DNA: TGTGCCAGCGGATACAGGGGGGTTCATGGCTACACCTTC. Its protein product is CASGYRGVHGYTF. The chain carries TRBV5-4 and TRBJ1-2; 8 positions agree with TRBD1. From germline, CDR1 is SGHNT and CDR2 YYREEE (reference sequence). After removal of 7 bases from V and 6 bases from J, the junction contained 8 bases not matched to a gene. The CDR3 sequence is 13 residues long.